The next 18 T cell receptor beta chains were all read from a single sample in a study of blood T cell repertoires in COVID-19. Generated by immunoSEQ multiplex PCR, the TCRdb table keeps only in-frame clones and is missing some. This table holds approximately 200,000 clones, 70% to 90% found once. The sample consisted of PBMCs or T cells enriched from blood (not recorded which). These receptors came from a man aged 25 to 40 who had recovered from COVID-19.

The rearrangement joins TRBV27 to TRBJ1-2; D possibly corresponds to TRBD1 (6 bases). V gave up 2 bases and J gave up 6 bases, with 10 bases separating them. This CDR3 is 13 amino acids long. CDR1 is MNHEY and CDR2 is SMNVEV in the germline V gene (reference sequence). CDR3 sequence reads: CASSLLGADGYTF. In DNA, the CDR3 is TGTGCCAGCAGTTTACTGGGGGCTGATGGCTACACCTTC.

The chain combines TRBV3-1 (or the pseudogene TRBV3-2) with TRBJ1-2; D ambiguous. The germline V gene encodes CDR1 LGHDT and CDR2 YNNKEL (reference sequence). This CDR3 comprises 13 residues. V was trimmed by 2 bases and J by 4 bases, leaving 8 bases between them. As DNA, the CDR3 is TGTGCCAGCAGCCAACCGCCAGTCTATGGCTACACCTTC. Translated, it gives CASSQPPVYGYTF.

The chain has TRBV3-1 (or the pseudogene TRBV3-2) and TRBJ2-7; 7 bases are a match to TRBD2. Germline trimming cut 0 bases from V and 4 bases from J; bases unmatched to any gene: 3. CDR3 length: 14 amino acids. Germline CDR1 reads LGHDT; CDR2 reads YNNKEL (reference sequence). The CDR3 sequence is CASSQDWGGYEQYF. CDR3 coding DNA: TGTGCCAGCAGCCAAGATTGGGGGGGATACGAGCAGTACTTC.

In this sample, this clone turned up once. The V call is TRBV2, the J call TRBJ2-7; tentatively, D is TRBD1 (7 bases). This CDR3 is 16 amino acids long. Trimming took 6 bases from V and 1 from J, leaving 19 bases between them. CDR1 is SNHLY and CDR2 is FYNNEI in the germline V gene. The CDR3 coding sequence is TGTGCCAGCAGGGAGACAGGGATCGGGAGTTCCTACGAGCAGTACTTC. As protein: CASRETGIGSSYEQYF.

In nucleotides, the CDR3 is TGTGCCAGCAGCCGGGACTATAGCACAGATACGCAGTATTTT. It codes for CASSRDYSTDTQYF. The V call is TRBV2, the J call TRBJ2-3, with TRBD2 matching over 7 bases. From germline, CDR1 is SNHLY and CDR2 FYNNEI. This CDR3 spans 14 amino acids. With V trimmed by 6 bases and J by 0 bases, 3 bases remained unmatched. The complete variable domain, with remaining parts taken from reference TRBV2 and TRBJ2-3, reads EPEVTQTPSHQVTQMGQEVILRCVPISNHLYFYWYRQILGQKVEFLVSFYNNEISEKSEIFDDQFSVERPDGSNFTLKIRSTKLEDSAMYFCASSRDYSTDTQYFGPGTRLTVL.

The chain recombines TRBV7-9 with TRBJ1-4; TRBD1 is a possible D gene (6 bases). CDR3 length equals 17 residues. The V gene lost 5 bases and the J gene lost 7 bases, with 23 bases spanning the gap. CDR1 and CDR2 (germline): SEHNR, FQNEAQ (reference sequence). Here the CDR3 DNA reads TGTGCCAGCAGCCTCTCCGATCGGACGGAAGGGGGTGAAAAACTGTTTTTT. This sequence encodes CASSLSDRTEGGEKLFF.

J is TRBJ1-2 and V is TRBV30; D gene ambiguous. The CDR3 runs 13 residues. Trimming removed 3 bases from V and 1 base from J, with 9 bases in between. Germline V gene sequence: CDR1 GTSNPN, CDR2 SVGIG (reference sequence). The CDR3 sequence: CAWSGGFNYGYTF. The CDR3 DNA reads TGTGCCTGGAGCGGCGGGTTTAACTATGGCTACACCTTC.

J is TRBJ1-6 and V is TRBV27; D remains unclear. Germline V CDR1 and CDR2: MNHEY, SMNVEV (reference sequence). This CDR3 is 15 amino acids long. V was trimmed by 2 bases and J by 3 bases, leaving 8 bases between them. The DNA for the CDR3 is TGTGCCAGCAGTTTAAGTAACATCTATAATTCACCCCTCCACTTT. It encodes CASSLSNIYNSPLHF.

The V call is TRBV3-1 (or the pseudogene TRBV3-2), the J call TRBJ1-3, with 7 bases aligning to TRBD1. V dropped 2 bases and J dropped 5; count of bases not matched to a gene: 3. Looked up from germline, CDR1 is LGHDT and CDR2 is YNNKEL (reference sequence). The CDR3 is made up of 14 amino acids. CDR3 residues: CASSQYRGRNTIYF. The DNA for the CDR3 is TGTGCCAGCAGCCAATACAGGGGAAGAAACACCATATATTTT.

This clone appeared once. The rearrangement joins TRBV28 to TRBJ1-1; TRBD1 might be the D (5 bases). Trimming removed 7 bases from V and 9 bases from J, with 21 bases in between. CDR1 MDHEN and CDR2 SYDVKM come from the germline V gene. This CDR3 spans 14 amino acids. CDR3 amino acids: CASTSPPTGLKAFF. The CDR3 DNA is TGTGCCAGCACCTCACCTCCAACAGGACTAAAAGCTTTCTTT.

The chain couples TRBV6-8 to TRBJ2-5; maybe TRBD1 (6 bases). Trimming took 2 bases from V and 4 from J, leaving 8 bases between them. CDR1 is MNHGY and CDR2 is SAAAGT in the germline V gene. The CDR3 has 13 amino acids. CDR3 DNA sequence: TGTGCCAGCAGTTACCCACAGGGAGAGACCCAGTACTTC. Translation: CASSYPQGETQYF.

This chain joins TRBV7-9 and TRBJ1-2; D gene ambiguous. Germline values: CDR1 SEHNR, CDR2 FQNEAQ (reference sequence). V was cut by 1 base and J by 6 bases, with 9 bases left in between. The CDR3 consists of 13 residues. The CDR3 reads CASSLGGANGYTF. The CDR3 nucleotides are TGTGCCAGCAGCTTAGGAGGAGCTAATGGCTACACCTTC.

This chain connects TRBV5-1 to TRBJ1-3, with 8 bases that match TRBD1. The CDR3 contains 16 residues. Germline trimming cut 4 bases from V and 2 bases from J; bases unmatched to any gene: 8. CDR1 and CDR2 (germline): SGHRS, YFSETQ. CDR3 region: CASSPGGRGPGNTIYF. CDR3 bases: TGCGCCAGCAGCCCGGGCGGCAGGGGGCCTGGAAACACCATATATTTT.

This clone was picked up a small number of times. The genes are TRBV7-3 and TRBJ2-2; 10 bases line up with TRBD2. Trimming removed 0 bases from V and 5 bases from J; junction bases left unmatched: 6. CDR3 size: 17 residues. From germline, CDR1 is SGHTA and CDR2 FQGTGA. The CDR3 DNA reads as TGTGCCAGCAGCTTAACGCTAGCGGGGGCGGAGACCGGGGAGCTGTTTTTT. This encodes CASSLTLAGAETGELFF. Combining the CDR3 with reference TRBV7-3 and TRBJ2-2 gives the whole variable domain GAGVSQTPSNKVTEKGKYVELRCDPISGHTALYWYRQSLGQGPEFLIYFQGTGAADDSGLPNDRFFAVRPEGSVSTLKIQRTERGDSAVYLCASSLTLAGAETGELFFGEGSRLTVL.

This clone is a singleton in its sample. The same CDR3 can be traced to other DNA sequences in this sample. V and J are TRBV7-9 and TRBJ1-2; D not certain. The CDR3 is 13 amino acids. Germline-derived CDR1 and CDR2 are SEHNR and FQNEAQ (reference sequence). The V and J ends lost 1 base and 2 bases respectively, with 5 bases between them. Here the CDR3 reads CASSLGQNYGYTF. DNA of the CDR3: TGTGCCAGCAGCTTAGGTCAGAACTATGGCTACACCTTC.

J is TRBJ2-7 and V is TRBV23-1, with D maybe TRBD1 (6 bases). TRBV23-1 is an open reading frame, and its role is uncertain. Trimming stripped 11 bases from V and 0 bases from J, with 14 bases between. The length of the CDR3 is 13 residues. CDR3 protein: CAPKGGPSYEQYF. CDR3 nucleotides: TGCGCCCCCAAAGGGGGTCCCTCCTACGAGCAGTACTTC.

This chain links TRBV12-5 with TRBJ1-4; 9 bases are shared with TRBD1. The ends lost 6 bases at V and 4 bases at J; junction bases unmatched: 12. Germline loops: CDR1 LGHNT, CDR2 FRNRAP. This CDR3 is 17 amino acids long. This CDR3 is CASGPAGTGWNNEKLFF. The CDR3 coding sequence is TGTGCTAGTGGCCCGGCCGGGACAGGGTGGAATAATGAAAAACTGTTTTTT.

This clone has just one count. The CDR3 DNA sequence: TGTGCCAGCAGGCCGGTCGACACCTATGGCTACACCTTC. It specifies CASRPVDTYGYTF. The rearrangement uses TRBV28 and TRBJ1-2; D is unclear. V dropped 6 bases and J dropped 4 bases, with 12 bases sitting between them. This CDR3 is built from 13 residues. The germline CDR1 and CDR2 sequences are MDHEN and SYDVKM.